This T cell receptor beta chain was sequenced during a study of control samples from healthy donors and cancer patients. Libraries were prepared by immunoSEQ multiplex PCR; TCRdb keeps only in-frame clonotypes and omits some of them. Of more than 65,000 clones detected, 70% to 90% appear once; the ten largest clones hold 1.9%. The CDR3 is 15 amino acids. J gave up 4 bases and V 4 bases, and 6 bases lay outside the gene matches. The germline V gene has CDR1 MNHEY and CDR2 SVGAGI. The sample consisted of PBMCs. The chain combines TRBV6-5 with TRBJ2-1, with TRBD2 matching over 8 bases. This TCR was recovered from a woman aged 55-70 years with head and neck cancer. The CDR3 protein is CASSSRLARYNEQFF. The CDR3 DNA is TGTGCCAGCAGTTCCAGACTAGCGAGATACAATGAGCAGTTCTTC.